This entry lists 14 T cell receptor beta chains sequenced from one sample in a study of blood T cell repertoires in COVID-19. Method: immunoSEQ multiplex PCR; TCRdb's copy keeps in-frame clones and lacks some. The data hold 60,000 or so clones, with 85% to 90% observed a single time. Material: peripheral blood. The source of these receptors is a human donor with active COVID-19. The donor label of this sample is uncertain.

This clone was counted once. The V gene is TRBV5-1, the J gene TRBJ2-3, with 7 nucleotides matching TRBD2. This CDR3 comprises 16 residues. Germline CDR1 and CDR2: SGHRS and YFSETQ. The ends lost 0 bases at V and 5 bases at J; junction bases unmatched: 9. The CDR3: CASSLAGSGTGDTQYF. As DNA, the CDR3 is TGCGCCAGCAGCTTGGCCGGGAGCGGGACTGGAGATACGCAGTATTTT.

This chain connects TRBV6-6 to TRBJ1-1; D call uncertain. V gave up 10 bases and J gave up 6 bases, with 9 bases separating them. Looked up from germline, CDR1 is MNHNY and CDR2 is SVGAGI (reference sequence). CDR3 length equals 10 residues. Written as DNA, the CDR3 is TGTGCCACCCACGGGGCTGAAGCTTTCTTT. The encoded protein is CATHGAEAFF.

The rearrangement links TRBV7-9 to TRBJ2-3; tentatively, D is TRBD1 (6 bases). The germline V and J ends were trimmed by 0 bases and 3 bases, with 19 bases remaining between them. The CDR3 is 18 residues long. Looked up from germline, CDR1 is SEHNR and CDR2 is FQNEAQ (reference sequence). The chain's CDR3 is CASSLAPGHPFKTDTQYF. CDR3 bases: TGTGCCAGCAGCTTAGCGCCGGGACACCCTTTCAAAACAGATACGCAGTATTTT. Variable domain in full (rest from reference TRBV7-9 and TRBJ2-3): DTGVSQNPRHKITKRGQNVTFRCDPISEHNRLYWYRQTLGQGPEFLTYFQNEAQLEKSRLLSDRFSAERPKGSFSTLEIQRTEQGDSAMYLCASSLAPGHPFKTDTQYFGPGTRLTVL.

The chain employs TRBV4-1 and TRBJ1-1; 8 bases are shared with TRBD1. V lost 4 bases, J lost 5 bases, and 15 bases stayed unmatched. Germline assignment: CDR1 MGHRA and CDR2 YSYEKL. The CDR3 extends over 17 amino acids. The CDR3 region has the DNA TGCGCCAGCAGCCTCTTACGGGCAGGGGGCGCGTGGACTGAAGCTTTCTTT. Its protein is CASSLLRAGGAWTEAFF.

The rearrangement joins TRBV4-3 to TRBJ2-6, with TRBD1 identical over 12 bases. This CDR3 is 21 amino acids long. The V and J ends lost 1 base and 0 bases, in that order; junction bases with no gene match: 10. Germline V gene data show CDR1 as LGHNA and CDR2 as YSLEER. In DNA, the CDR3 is TGCGCCAGCAGCCAAGTGCCCTGGGACAGGGGGCGAAGCTCTGGGGCCAACGTCCTGACTTTC. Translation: CASSQVPWDRGRSSGANVLTF.

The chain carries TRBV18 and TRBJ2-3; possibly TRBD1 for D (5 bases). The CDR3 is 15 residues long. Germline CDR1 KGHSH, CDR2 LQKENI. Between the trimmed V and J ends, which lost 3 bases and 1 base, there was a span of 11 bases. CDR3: CASSPGQPRTDTQYF. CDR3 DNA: TGTGCCAGCTCACCCGGACAACCCCGCACAGATACGCAGTATTTT.

CDR3 residues: CASSLAGTGRRFF. The CDR3 DNA reads as TGCGCCAGCAGCTTGGCCGGGACAGGAAGGAGGTTCTTC. The V and J genes are TRBV5-1 and TRBJ2-1; 8 nucleotides align to TRBD1. After removal of 0 bases from V and 15 bases from J, the junction contained 8 bases not matched to a gene. The CDR3 contains 13 residues. CDR1 is SGHRS, CDR2 YFSETQ, per germline.

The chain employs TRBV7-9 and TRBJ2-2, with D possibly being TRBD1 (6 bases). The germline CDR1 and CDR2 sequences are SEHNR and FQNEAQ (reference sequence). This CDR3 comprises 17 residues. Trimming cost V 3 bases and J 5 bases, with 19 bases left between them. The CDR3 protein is CASSFRTGQWGTGELFF. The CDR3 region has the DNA TGTGCCAGCAGCTTCAGGACGGGACAATGGGGGACCGGGGAGCTGTTTTTT.

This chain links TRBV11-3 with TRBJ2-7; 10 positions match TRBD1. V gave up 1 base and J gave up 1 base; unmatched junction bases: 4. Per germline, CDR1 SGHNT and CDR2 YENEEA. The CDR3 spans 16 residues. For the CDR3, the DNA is TGTGCCAGCAGCTTAGGGCGGGGACAGGGGTCCTACGAGCAGTACTTC. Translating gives CASSLGRGQGSYEQYF.

The CDR3 sequence: CASSLYFAGDTDTQYF. CDR3 coding DNA: TGTGCCAGCAGCTTATATTTTGCGGGAGACACAGATACGCAGTATTTT. The chain carries TRBV7-3 and TRBJ2-3, with 7 bases that match TRBD2. Germline V lookup: CDR1 SGHTA, CDR2 FQGTGA. CDR3 length: 16 residues. V lost 2 bases and J lost 2; bases outside the gene matches: 7.

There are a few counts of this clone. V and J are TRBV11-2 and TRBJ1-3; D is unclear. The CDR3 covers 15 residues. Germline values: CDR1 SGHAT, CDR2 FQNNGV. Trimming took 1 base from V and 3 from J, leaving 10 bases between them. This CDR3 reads CASSLVAGLGNTIYF. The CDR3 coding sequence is TGTGCCAGCAGCTTAGTGGCAGGCCTTGGAAACACCATATATTTT.

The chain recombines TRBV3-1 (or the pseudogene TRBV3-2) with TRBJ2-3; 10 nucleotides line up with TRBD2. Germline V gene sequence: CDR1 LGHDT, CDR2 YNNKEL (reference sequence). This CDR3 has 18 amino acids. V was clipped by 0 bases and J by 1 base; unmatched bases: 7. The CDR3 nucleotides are TGTGCCAGCAGCCAAGATCTTAGGACTAGCGGCGGCACAGATACGCAGTATTTT. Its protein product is CASSQDLRTSGGTDTQYF.

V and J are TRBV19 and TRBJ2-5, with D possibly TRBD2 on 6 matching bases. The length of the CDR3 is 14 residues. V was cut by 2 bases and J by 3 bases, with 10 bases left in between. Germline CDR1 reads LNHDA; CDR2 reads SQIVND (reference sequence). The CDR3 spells CASSITGGKETQYF. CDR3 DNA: TGTGCCAGTAGTATAACGGGCGGGAAAGAGACCCAGTACTTC. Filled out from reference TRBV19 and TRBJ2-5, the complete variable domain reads DGGITQSPKYLFRKEGQNVTLSCEQNLNHDAMYWYRQDPGQGLRLIYYSQIVNDFQKGDIAEGYSVSREKKESFPLTVTSAQKNPTAFYLCASSITGGKETQYFGPGTRLLVL.

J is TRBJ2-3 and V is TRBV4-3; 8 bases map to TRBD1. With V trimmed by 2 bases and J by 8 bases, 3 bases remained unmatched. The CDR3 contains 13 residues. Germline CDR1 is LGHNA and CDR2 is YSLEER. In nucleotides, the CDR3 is TGCGCCAGCAGCCAACTACAGGGGGGTACGCAGTATTTT. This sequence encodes CASSQLQGGTQYF.